These 5 T cell receptor beta chains originate from one sample sequenced in a study of T cell repertoires in cytomegalovirus infection. TCRdb itself ran the reads through MiXCR, one entry per CDR3 protein. In the table there are about 300,000 distinct CDR3 sequences, roughly 26% of which are singletons. Sample: PBMCs. Receptor source: a human donor in good health (CMV status not recorded). Some clones in this sample may be carry-over from other donors' samples.

The chain has TRBV20-1 and TRBJ2-5; TRBD2 might be the D (6 bases). Germline CDR1 DFQATT, CDR2 SNEGSKA (reference sequence). V shed 5 bases and J shed 5 bases, with 21 bases lying between them. This CDR3 contains 15 residues. The CDR3 DNA sequence: TGCAGTGCTCGTCCAATTTACCCCGGGAGCGAGACCCAGTACTTC. Amino acids: CSARPIYPGSETQYF.

The rearrangement uses TRBV27 and TRBJ1-2; perhaps TRBD1 as D (5 bases). Germline CDR1 reads MNHEY; CDR2 reads SMNVEV (reference sequence). The V end was cut by 5 bases, the J end by 5 bases, with 15 bases between. CDR3 length equals 14 residues. The CDR3 nucleotides are TGTGCCAGCAGTACGAGCGTCAGGGCATATGGCTACACCTTC. It codes for CASSTSVRAYGYTF.

The chain combines TRBV5-5 with TRBJ2-5; D may match TRBD1 or TRBD2 (6 bases each). The CDR3 is 16 amino acids. Germline CDR1 SGHKS, CDR2 YYEKEE (reference sequence). The germline V and J ends were trimmed by 0 bases and 2 bases, with 14 bases remaining between them. CDR3 sequence reads: CASSLARGGGQETQYF. In DNA, the CDR3 is TGTGCCAGCAGCTTGGCTCGTGGAGGGGGACAAGAGACCCAGTACTTC.

This sequence joins TRBV28 and TRBJ1-4, with 10 bases matching TRBD1. Trimming at V came to 1 base and at J to 5 bases, leaving 4 bases not matched to a gene. CDR1 and CDR2 from the germline V gene are MDHEN and SYDVKM. There are 16 residues in the CDR3. The CDR3 loop reads CASSLSGTGVNEKLFF. CDR3 bases: TGTGCCAGCAGTTTATCAGGGACAGGGGTGAATGAAAAACTGTTTTTT.

This clonotype was recorded at least ten times. The genes are TRBV7-2 and TRBJ1-1; maybe TRBD1 (5 bases). The CDR3 has 15 residues. The V gene's germline CDR1 is SGHTA and CDR2 FQGNSA. V was trimmed by 4 bases and J by 5 bases, leaving 17 bases between them. The CDR3, as DNA: TGTGCCAGCAGCTATACCAGGGTTTGGGGTACTGAAGCTTTCTTT. Translation gives CASSYTRVWGTEAFF.